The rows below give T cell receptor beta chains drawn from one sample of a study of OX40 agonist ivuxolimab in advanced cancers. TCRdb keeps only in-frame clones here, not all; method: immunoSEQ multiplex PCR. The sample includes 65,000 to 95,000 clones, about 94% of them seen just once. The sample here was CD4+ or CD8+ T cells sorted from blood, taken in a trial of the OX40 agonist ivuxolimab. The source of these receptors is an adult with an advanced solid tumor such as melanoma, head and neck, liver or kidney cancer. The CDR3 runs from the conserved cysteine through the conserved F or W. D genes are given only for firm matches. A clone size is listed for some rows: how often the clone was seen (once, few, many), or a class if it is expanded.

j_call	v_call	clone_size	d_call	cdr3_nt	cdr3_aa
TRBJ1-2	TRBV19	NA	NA	TGTGCCAGTAGTATTGATCTTTATGGCTACACCTTC	CASSIDLYGYTF
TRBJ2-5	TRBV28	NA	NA	TGTGCCAGCAGACTGGTAGAGACCCAGTACTTC	CASRLVETQYF
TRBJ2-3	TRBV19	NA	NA	TGTGCCAGTAGTAGGGAGGCCGCTACAGATACGCAGTATTTT	CASSREAATDTQYF
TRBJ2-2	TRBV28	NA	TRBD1	TGTGCCAGCTCTGACAGGGTAAGGGCCGGGGAGCTGTTTTTT	CASSDRVRAGELFF
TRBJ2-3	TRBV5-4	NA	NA	TGTGCCAGCAGCAAGGGTTGGGCTGGCACAGATACGCAGTATTTT	CASSKGWAGTDTQYF
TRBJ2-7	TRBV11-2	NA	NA	TGTGCCAGCAGCTTAAAGGGGGTCTACGAGCAGTACTTC	CASSLKGVYEQYF
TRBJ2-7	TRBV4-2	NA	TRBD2	TGTGCCAGCAGCCTAAGATGGGTCACGTCTAGCGGGGCGTCCTACGAGCAGTACTTC	CASSLRWVTSSGASYEQYF
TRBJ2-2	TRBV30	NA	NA	TGTGCCTGGAGGAGGGTGGCAGCGAACACCGGGGAGCTGTTTTTT	CAWRRVAANTGELFF
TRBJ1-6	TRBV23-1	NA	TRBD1	TGCGCCAGCAGAAATAGGCCTCTACGCGACAGGGTCTATAATTCACCCCTCCACTTT	CASRNRPLRDRVYNSPLHF
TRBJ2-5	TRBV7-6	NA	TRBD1	TGTGCCAGCAGCCCAGGACAGGGGACGGGGGAGACCCAGTACTTC	CASSPGQGTGETQYF
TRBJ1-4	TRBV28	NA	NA	TGTGCCAGCAGTTTAGCGGACACGGGTGAAAAACTGTTTTTT	CASSLADTGEKLFF
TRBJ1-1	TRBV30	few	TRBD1	TGTGCCTGGAGTGCTCGGACAGGGAGTCCTGAAGCTTTCTTT	CAWSARTGSPEAFF
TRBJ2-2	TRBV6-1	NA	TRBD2	TGTGCCAGCAGTGAACACCCGACTAGCGGGAAGAACACCGGGGAGCTGTTTTTT	CASSEHPTSGKNTGELFF
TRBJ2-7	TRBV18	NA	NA	TGTGCCAGCTCACTTTTTGGGGGCAGGAGCTCCTACGAGCAGTACTTC	CASSLFGGRSSYEQYF
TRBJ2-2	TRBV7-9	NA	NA	TGTGCCAGCAGCTTAGACCCTCACGGGGAGCTGTTTTTT	CASSLDPHGELFF
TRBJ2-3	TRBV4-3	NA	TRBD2	TGCGCCAGCAGCCCTAGCGGGAGGGGCACAGATACGCAGTATTTT	CASSPSGRGTDTQYF
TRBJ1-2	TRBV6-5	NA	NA	TGTGCCAGCAGTTACGCTCCGGCTGGCGAGGGCTACACCTTC	CASSYAPAGEGYTF
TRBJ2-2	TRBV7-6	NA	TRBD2	TGTGCCAGCAGCTCGGAGCCGGGGGGCACCGGGGAGCTGTTTTTT	CASSSEPGGTGELFF
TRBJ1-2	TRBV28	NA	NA	TGTGCCAGCAGTTACCCGGACGGGGAGCTTTATGGCTACACCTTC	CASSYPDGELYGYTF
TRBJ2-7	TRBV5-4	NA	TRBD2	TGTGCCAGCAGCTCGGGACTAGCGGGAGACGAGCAGTACTTC	CASSSGLAGDEQYF
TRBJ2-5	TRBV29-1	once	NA	TGCAGCGCTGGTACCGAGGAGGGGACCCAGTACTTC	CSAGTEEGTQYF
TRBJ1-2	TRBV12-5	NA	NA	TGTGCTAGTGGTTTGGGGCAATTCTATGGCTACACCTTC	CASGLGQFYGYTF
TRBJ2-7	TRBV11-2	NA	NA	TGTGCCAGCAGCTTAGTAGCGTCCCTCAGAGTCTACGAGCAGTACTTC	CASSLVASLRVYEQYF
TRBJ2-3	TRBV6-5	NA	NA	TGTGCCAGCAGTTTGGTCCCGAAGATCGATACGCAGTATTTT	CASSLVPKIDTQYF
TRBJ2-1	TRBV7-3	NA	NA	TGTGCCAGCAGCTTAGGGGGCGGCTACAATGAGCAGTTCTTC	CASSLGGGYNEQFF
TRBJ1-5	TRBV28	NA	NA	TGTGCCAGCAGTCCGACCGGACAGCCCGATCAGCCCCAGCATTTT	CASSPTGQPDQPQHF
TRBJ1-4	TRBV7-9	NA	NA	TGTGCCAGCAGCCACAGGGAGGAAAAACTGTTTTTT	CASSHREEKLFF